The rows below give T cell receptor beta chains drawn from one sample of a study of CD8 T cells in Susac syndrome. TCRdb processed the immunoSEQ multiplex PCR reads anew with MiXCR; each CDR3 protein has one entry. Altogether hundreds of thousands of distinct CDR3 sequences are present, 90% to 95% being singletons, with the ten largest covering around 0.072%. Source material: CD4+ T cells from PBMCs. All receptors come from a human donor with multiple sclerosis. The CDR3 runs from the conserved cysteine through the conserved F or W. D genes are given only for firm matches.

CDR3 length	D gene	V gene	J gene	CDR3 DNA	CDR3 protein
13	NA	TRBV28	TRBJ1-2	TGTGCCAGCAGTACCCTCGGGGTTCCTGGCTACACCTTC	CASSTLGVPGYTF
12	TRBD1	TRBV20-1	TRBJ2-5	TGCAGTGCCTCCTACAGGGGGGAGACCCAGTACTTC	CSASYRGETQYF
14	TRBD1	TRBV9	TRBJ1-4	TGTGCCAGCAGCCGGACAGGGGATAATGAAAAACTGTTTTTT	CASSRTGDNEKLFF
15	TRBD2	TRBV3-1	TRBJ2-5	TGTGCCAGCAGCCTCCTAGCGGGATCCCGGGAGACCCAGTACTTC	CASSLLAGSRETQYF
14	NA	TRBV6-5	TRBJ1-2	TGTGCCAGCAGTTATCTCCAGGGGATTGGGGGCTACACCTTC	CASSYLQGIGGYTF
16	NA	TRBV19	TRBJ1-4	TGTGCCAGTAGTATAGATCGAGGGTTTACTAATGAAAAACTGTTTTTT	CASSIDRGFTNEKLFF
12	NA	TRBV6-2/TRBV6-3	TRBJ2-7	TGTGCCAGTGAGGGACATTCCTACGAGCAGTACTTC	CASEGHSYEQYF
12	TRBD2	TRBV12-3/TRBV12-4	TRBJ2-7	TGTGCCAGCAAGGGGAGGGGCTACGAGCAGTACTTC	CASKGRGYEQYF
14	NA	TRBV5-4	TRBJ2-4	TGTGCCAGCAGCCCCCGACAGAATAAAAACATTCAGTACTTC	CASSPRQNKNIQYF
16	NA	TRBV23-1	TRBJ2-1	TGCGCCAGCATCACAACCGGGGACCGGTTCTGCAATGAGCAGTTCTTC	CASITTGDRFCNEQFF
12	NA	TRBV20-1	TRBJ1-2	TGCAGTGCACAAACCCATAACTATGGCTACACCTTC	CSAQTHNYGYTF